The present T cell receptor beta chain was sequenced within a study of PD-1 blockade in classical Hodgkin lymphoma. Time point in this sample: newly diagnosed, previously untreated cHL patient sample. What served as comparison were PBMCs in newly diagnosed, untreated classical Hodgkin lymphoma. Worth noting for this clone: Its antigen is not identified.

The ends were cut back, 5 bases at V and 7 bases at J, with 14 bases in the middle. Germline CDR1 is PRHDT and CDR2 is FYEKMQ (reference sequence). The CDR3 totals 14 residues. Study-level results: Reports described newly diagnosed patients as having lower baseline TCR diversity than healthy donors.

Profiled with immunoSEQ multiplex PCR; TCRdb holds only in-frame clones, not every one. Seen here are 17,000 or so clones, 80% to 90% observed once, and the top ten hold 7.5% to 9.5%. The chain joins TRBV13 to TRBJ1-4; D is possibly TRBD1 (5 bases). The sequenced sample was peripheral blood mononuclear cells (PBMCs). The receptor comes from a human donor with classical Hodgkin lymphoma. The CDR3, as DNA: TGTGCCAGCAGCCTCAGGGTCAAAGGTGAAAAACTGTTTTTT. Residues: CASSLRVKGEKLFF.